This TCR beta chain was sequenced in a study of T cell responses to AZD1222 COVID-19 vaccine. Study summary: Second-dose intervals near 4 or 12 weeks were combined. Overall study results and limits: The peak T cell response came first, and repertoires were sampled only after it. Donors were largely white British and mainly female; clonal diversity was possibly underestimated. Nearly half of spike-specific TCRs reportedly go after variant regions that carry no mutations.

TCRdb's table, derived via immunoSEQ multiplex PCR, lists solely in-frame clones and lacks some. This table has 140,000 to 150,000 clones, about 91% appearing once. Details on this clone: The antigen is undetermined.

This clonotype was sampled from an adult in good health. The sample here was peripheral blood, taken on day 0 of AZD1222 vaccination.

CDR3: CASSLDRVGYNEQFF. The CDR3 nucleotides are TGTGCCAGCAGCTTAGACCGGGTTGGGTACAATGAGCAGTTCTTC. The rearrangement links TRBV7-8 to TRBJ2-1; D gene ambiguous. Deletions cut 1 base from V and 4 bases from J, with 11 bases between. Germline V gene lookup returns CDR1 SGHVS and CDR2 FQNEAQ. There are 15 residues in the CDR3.